These T cell receptor beta chains were read from a single sample in a study of graft-versus-host responses after intestinal transplantation. This table comes from immunoSEQ multiplex PCR, and its TCRdb copy is limited to in-frame clones, with some not included. The table has about 1,600 clones, 77% seen once. Sequencing used ileum tissue, obtained 523 days after transplant. The receptors here all came from a human patient who received an intestinal transplant, so some T cells may come from the graft donor. CDR3s include the opening cysteine and the closing phenylalanine or tryptophan. The D gene is left open where the match is weak. Clone size is given for some rows only: seen once, a few or many times, or a class if the clone is expanded.

d_gene: NA
abundance: NA
j_gene: TRBJ2-7
len: 14
v_gene: TRBV7-2
CDR3aa: CASSLAGAPYEQYF
CDR3nt: TGTGCCAGCAGCTTAGCAGGGGCTCCCTACGAGCAGTACTTC

d_gene: NA
abundance: NA
j_gene: TRBJ2-1
len: 14
v_gene: TRBV30
CDR3aa: CACEIETGRDEQFF
CDR3nt: TGTGCCTGCGAAATAGAGACAGGGAGGGATGAGCAGTTCTTC

d_gene: NA
abundance: NA
j_gene: TRBJ1-2
len: 15
v_gene: TRBV4-3
CDR3aa: CASSQDLGGAYGYTF
CDR3nt: TGCGCCAGCAGCCAAGATCTAGGGGGTGCCTATGGCTACACCTTC

d_gene: NA
abundance: NA
j_gene: TRBJ2-3
len: 13
v_gene: TRBV6-4
CDR3aa: CASSGGSTDTQYF
CDR3nt: TGTGCCAGCAGTGGCGGGAGCACAGATACGCAGTATTTT

d_gene: NA
abundance: NA
j_gene: TRBJ2-1
len: 15
v_gene: TRBV28
CDR3aa: CASSLGGTNLNEQFF
CDR3nt: TGTGCCAGCAGTTTAGGCGGGACGAACCTCAATGAGCAGTTCTTC

d_gene: TRBD1
abundance: NA
j_gene: TRBJ2-7
len: 15
v_gene: TRBV27
CDR3aa: CASSRRPGQGYEQYF
CDR3nt: TGTGCCAGCAGTCGCCGCCCGGGACAGGGGTACGAGCAGTACTTC

d_gene: NA
abundance: NA
j_gene: TRBJ2-1
len: 18
v_gene: TRBV10-1
CDR3aa: CASSDPRGGGGNYNEQFF
CDR3nt: TGCGCCAGCAGTGATCCGCGAGGGGGGGGTGGGAACTACAATGAGCAGTTCTTC

d_gene: NA
abundance: NA
j_gene: TRBJ1-4
len: 15
v_gene: TRBV4-1
CDR3aa: CASSQSGVSDEKLFF
CDR3nt: TGCGCCAGCAGCCAATCTGGGGTTTCGGATGAAAAACTGTTTTTT

d_gene: NA
abundance: NA
j_gene: TRBJ2-3
len: 12
v_gene: TRBV9
CDR3aa: CASSSRGDTQYF
CDR3nt: TGTGCCAGCAGCTCCCGTGGAGATACGCAGTATTTT

d_gene: NA
abundance: NA
j_gene: TRBJ1-5
len: 14
v_gene: TRBV14
CDR3aa: CASSQGWSNQPQHF
CDR3nt: TGTGCCAGCAGCCAAGGCTGGAGCAATCAGCCCCAGCATTTT

d_gene: TRBD2
abundance: NA
j_gene: TRBJ2-7
len: 16
v_gene: TRBV6-6
CDR3aa: CASSYLDGRTSYEQYF
CDR3nt: TGTGCCAGCAGTTACTTGGACGGGAGGACCTCCTACGAGCAGTACTTC

d_gene: TRBD2
abundance: NA
j_gene: TRBJ2-5
len: 15
v_gene: TRBV5-1
CDR3aa: CASSPGDYWQETQYF
CDR3nt: TGCGCCAGCAGCCCGGGGGACTATTGGCAAGAGACCCAGTACTTC

d_gene: NA
abundance: NA
j_gene: TRBJ2-7
len: 13
v_gene: TRBV5-6
CDR3aa: CASSLGRGLEQYF
CDR3nt: TGTGCCAGCAGCTTGGGGCGAGGGCTTGAGCAGTACTTC

d_gene: TRBD1
abundance: NA
j_gene: TRBJ1-1
len: 13
v_gene: TRBV6-1
CDR3aa: CASTVTGDTEAFF
CDR3nt: TGTGCCAGCACCGTAACAGGGGACACTGAAGCTTTCTTT

d_gene: NA
abundance: NA
j_gene: TRBJ1-2
len: 12
v_gene: TRBV4-2
CDR3aa: CASTLGVNGYTF
CDR3nt: TGTGCCAGCACCTTGGGAGTTAATGGCTACACCTTC

d_gene: TRBD1
abundance: NA
j_gene: TRBJ2-2
len: 16
v_gene: TRBV11-1
CDR3aa: CASSRQGAWGTGELFF
CDR3nt: TGTGCCAGCAGCCGGCAGGGGGCATGGGGGACCGGGGAGCTGTTTTTT

d_gene: NA
abundance: NA
j_gene: TRBJ1-1
len: 18
v_gene: TRBV18
CDR3aa: CASSQRRQVRIENTEAFF
CDR3nt: TGTGCCAGCTCACAAAGGAGGCAGGTACGGATCGAGAACACTGAAGCTTTCTTT

d_gene: NA
abundance: NA
j_gene: TRBJ2-5
len: 14
v_gene: TRBV28
CDR3aa: CASTGKPLQETQYF
CDR3nt: TGTGCCAGCACGGGAAAGCCTTTACAAGAGACCCAGTACTTC

d_gene: NA
abundance: once
j_gene: TRBJ2-7
len: 14
v_gene: TRBV7-2
CDR3aa: CASSPGTEPYEQYF
CDR3nt: TGTGCCAGCAGCCCCGGGACCGAACCCTACGAGCAGTACTTC

d_gene: TRBD2
abundance: once
j_gene: TRBJ2-7
len: 15
v_gene: TRBV2
CDR3aa: CASRLSGSNSYEQYF
CDR3nt: TGTGCCAGCAGGCTGAGCGGGAGCAACTCCTACGAGCAGTACTTC

d_gene: NA
abundance: NA
j_gene: TRBJ2-7
len: 14
v_gene: TRBV4-3
CDR3aa: CASSQDRAGPEQYF
CDR3nt: TGCGCCAGCAGCCAAGATCGGGCAGGGCCCGAGCAGTACTTC

d_gene: TRBD1
abundance: NA
j_gene: TRBJ1-2
len: 14
v_gene: TRBV2
CDR3aa: CASSDYRGGYGYTF
CDR3nt: TGTGCCAGCAGTGATTACAGGGGAGGCTATGGCTACACCTTC

d_gene: NA
abundance: once
j_gene: TRBJ2-2
len: 12
v_gene: TRBV9
CDR3aa: CASRPNTGELFF
CDR3nt: TGTGCCAGCAGGCCAAACACCGGGGAGCTGTTTTTT

d_gene: NA
abundance: few
j_gene: TRBJ1-1
len: 14
v_gene: TRBV19
CDR3aa: CASSMPGLNTEAFF
CDR3nt: TGTGCCAGTAGTATGCCGGGATTGAACACTGAAGCTTTCTTT